This T cell receptor (beta chain) derives from a study of cytomegalovirus exposure and HLA in healthy donors. Primers for the PCR totalled 60 Vbeta and 13 Jbeta. Profiling relied on immunoSEQ multiplex PCR, and the TCRdb table lists in-frame clones only, not all of them. This repertoire shows about 110,000 clones, roughly 69% found once; its top ten account for around 2.2%. Input material: PBMCs. The TCR originated in a woman in her twenties or thirties in good health and CMV-seronegative.

CDR3 sequence reads: CASSVEGLAGDEQYF. DNA for the CDR3: TGTGCCAGCAGCGTCGAGGGACTAGCGGGAGACGAGCAGTACTTC. J is TRBJ2-7 and V is TRBV7-2; 14 bases are a match to TRBD2. The CDR3 length is 15 residues. Germline values: CDR1 SGHTA, CDR2 FQGNSA. The V and J ends lost 5 bases and 5 bases, in that order; junction bases with no gene match: 5.